By its share, the clone carrying this TCR beta chain is medium-sized. The antigen is undetermined. Germline V CDR1 and CDR2: SGHKS, YYEKEE (reference sequence). Unmatched junction bases numbered 5, after V lost 3 bases and J lost 3 bases. The CDR3 consists of 15 residues. Measured with immunoSEQ multiplex PCR; TCRdb has only the in-frame clones, and not every one. The table has about 160,000 clones, around 82% seen once. This sample is drawn from a study of cytomegalovirus exposure and HLA in healthy donors. Study-wide results and caveats: First-cohort TCR clusters were later found to tend to co-occur in the 130 or so validation repertoires.

Sequenced: PBMCs. The chain carries TRBV5-5 and TRBJ1-5, with 8 bases identical to TRBD1. This sequence was found in a man aged 25 to 45 in good health and CMV-seropositive. The CDR3 coding sequence is TGTGCCAGCAGCTCTCGGGGACAGGCCAATCAGCCCCAGCATTTT. Its translation is CASSSRGQANQPQHF.